This passage covers 11 T cell receptor beta chains from one sample sequenced in a study of spatial heterogeneity in lung cancer. Each CDR3 protein gets one entry after TCRdb re-called the 5' RACE reads with MiXCR. The sample shows thousands of distinct CDR3 sequences, about 19% of them seen only once. Documented time point: sample taken at primary tumor resection. No cell sorting; template was whole RNA from tumor, lung tissue or PBMC. The sample here was PBMCs, taken at surgery. The receptors were sampled from a female donor with early-stage non-small cell lung cancer.

This rearrangement joins TRBV7-2 to TRBJ2-3; D ambiguous. Germline CDR1 is SGHTA and CDR2 is FQGNSA. The ends were cut back, 4 bases at V and 4 bases at J, with 9 bases in the middle. This CDR3 is built from 13 residues. CDR3 loop: CASSSLGPDTQYF. CDR3 coding DNA: TGTGCCAGCAGCTCCCTAGGGCCAGATACGCAGTATTTT.

This clonotype was found a few times. The CDR3 DNA reads as TGTGCCAGCAGTTACCTTGTGACAGGCTTGGGGGAGACCCAGTACTTC. Protein product: CASSYLVTGLGETQYF. This chain connects TRBV6-2 or TRBV6-3 to TRBJ2-5, with D tentatively TRBD1 (6 bases). The germline V gene has CDR1 MNHEY and CDR2 SVGEGT. The CDR3 extends over 16 amino acids. V dropped 2 bases and J dropped 5 bases, with 18 bases sitting between them.

This clonotype came up many times. In DNA, the CDR3 is TGTGCCAGCAGGGGGACGTTCACCGGGGAGCTGTTTTTT. Encoded protein: CASRGTFTGELFF. The chain is built from TRBV2 and TRBJ2-2; D may correspond to TRBD1 or TRBD2 (5 bases each). V lost 6 bases, J lost 4 bases, and 9 bases lay in between. Germline lookup yields CDR1 SNHLY and CDR2 FYNNEI. CDR3 length: 13 residues.

The gene calls are TRBV6-1 and TRBJ2-5; D is unclear. The germline V gene encodes CDR1 MNHNS and CDR2 SASEGT. This CDR3 region has 15 residues. V shed 2 bases and J shed 6 bases, with 16 bases lying between them. CDR3 nucleotides: TGTGCCAGCAGTGAATGGAATTTGGCCGGAAAGACCCAGTACTTC. Residues: CASSEWNLAGKTQYF.

This clonotype was recorded a few times. The chain employs TRBV7-2 and TRBJ1-1; 7 positions match TRBD1. The germline CDR1 and CDR2 sequences are SGHTA and FQGNSA. The junction had 3 bases not matched to a gene; V was cut back by 8 bases and J by 0 bases. The CDR3 runs 13 residues. CDR3 coding DNA: TGTGCCAGCGGGGGACAGCTGAACACTGAAGCTTTCTTT. It yields the protein CASGGQLNTEAFF.

This clonotype showed up just a few times. The rearrangement joins TRBV9 to TRBJ2-1; TRBD1 aligns across 7 bases. Germline CDR1 is SGDLS and CDR2 is YYNGEE. After removal of 3 bases from V and 4 bases from J, the junction contained 4 bases not matched to a gene. CDR3 length: 14 residues. For the CDR3, the DNA is TGTGCCAGCAGCGCCGGGACAGTTTACAATGAGCAGTTCTTC. Translating it yields CASSAGTVYNEQFF.

This clonotype is labeled medium-sized. V usage is TRBV4-1 and J usage is TRBJ2-7, with D possibly TRBD2 on 6 matching bases. Germline V gene sequence: CDR1 MGHRA, CDR2 YSYEKL. There are 17 residues in the CDR3. Trimming removed 0 bases from V and 2 bases from J, with 17 bases in between. CDR3 in amino acids: CASSQDWRELTPYEQYF. DNA of the CDR3: TGCGCCAGCAGCCAAGATTGGAGGGAGCTAACCCCCTACGAGCAGTACTTC.

This clonotype was found a few times. In DNA, the CDR3 is TGTGCCAGTAGTGAAAGGCCTCAGCTCTACGAGCAGTACTTC. It encodes CASSERPQLYEQYF. This chain uses TRBV19 with TRBJ2-7; no clear D gene. The CDR3 length is 14 residues. Deletions cut 5 bases from V and 3 bases from J, with 14 bases between. The germline CDR1 and CDR2 sequences are LNHDA and SQIVND (reference sequence).

In its sample, this clonotype is medium-sized. The V and J genes are TRBV4-1 and TRBJ2-4; D gene unclear. CDR1 and CDR2 (germline): MGHRA, YSYEKL. Trimming left V 0 bases short and J 2 bases short, with 11 bases between. The CDR3 is 16 residues long. The chain's CDR3 is CASSQDRLFTKNIQYF. The CDR3 bases are TGCGCCAGCAGCCAAGACCGGTTATTTACCAAAAACATTCAGTACTTC.

The rearrangement uses TRBV6-1 and TRBJ1-5; D remains ambiguous. The CDR3 runs to 16 residues. CDR1 and CDR2 (germline): MNHNS, SASEGT. Trimming cost V 2 bases and J 9 bases, with 20 bases left between them. DNA of the CDR3: TGTGCCAGCAGTGAAATGGCCCCTACTAGCGACGGGCCCCAGCATTTT. The encoded protein is CASSEMAPTSDGPQHF.

The rearrangement uses TRBV12-3 or TRBV12-4 and TRBJ1-5; TRBD1 is a possible D gene (5 bases). The CDR3 runs 14 residues. V was pared by 5 bases and J by 6 bases, with 14 bases between. The CDR3 region is CASSVTGAGQPQHF. CDR3 coding DNA: TGTGCCAGCAGTGTAACAGGAGCGGGTCAGCCCCAGCATTTT.